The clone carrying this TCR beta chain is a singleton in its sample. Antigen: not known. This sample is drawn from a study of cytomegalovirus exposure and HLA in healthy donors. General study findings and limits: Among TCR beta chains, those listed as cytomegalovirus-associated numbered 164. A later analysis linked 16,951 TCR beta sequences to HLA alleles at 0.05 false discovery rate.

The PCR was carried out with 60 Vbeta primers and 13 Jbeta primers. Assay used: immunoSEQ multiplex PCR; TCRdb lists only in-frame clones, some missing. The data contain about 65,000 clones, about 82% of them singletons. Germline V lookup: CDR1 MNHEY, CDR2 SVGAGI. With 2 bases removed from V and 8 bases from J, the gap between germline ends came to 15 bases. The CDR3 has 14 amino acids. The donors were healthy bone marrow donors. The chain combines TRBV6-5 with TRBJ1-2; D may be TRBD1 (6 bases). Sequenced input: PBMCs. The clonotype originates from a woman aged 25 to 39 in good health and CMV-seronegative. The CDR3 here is CASSYEQGLGGYTF. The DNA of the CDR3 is TGTGCCAGCAGTTACGAACAGGGCTTAGGGGGCTACACCTTC.